This TCR beta chain was captured in a study of cytomegalovirus exposure and HLA in healthy donors. The data were produced by immunoSEQ multiplex PCR, yet TCRdb's version contains in-frame clones alone and is incomplete. The sample includes a few hundred thousand clones, 90% of them seen just once. V was clipped by 5 bases and J by 0 bases, with 13 bases between them. The CDR3 length is 15 residues. Germline V lookup: CDR1 MNHEY, CDR2 SMNVEV (reference sequence). This sequence was found in a woman in her late teens or twenties in good health and CMV-seronegative. Sequencing was done on a sample of PBMCs. The V gene is TRBV27, the J gene TRBJ1-1, with D maybe TRBD1 (6 bases). This chain's CDR3 is CASSPRTEMNTEAFF. DNA for the CDR3: TGTGCCAGCAGTCCACGGACAGAAATGAACACTGAAGCTTTCTTT.